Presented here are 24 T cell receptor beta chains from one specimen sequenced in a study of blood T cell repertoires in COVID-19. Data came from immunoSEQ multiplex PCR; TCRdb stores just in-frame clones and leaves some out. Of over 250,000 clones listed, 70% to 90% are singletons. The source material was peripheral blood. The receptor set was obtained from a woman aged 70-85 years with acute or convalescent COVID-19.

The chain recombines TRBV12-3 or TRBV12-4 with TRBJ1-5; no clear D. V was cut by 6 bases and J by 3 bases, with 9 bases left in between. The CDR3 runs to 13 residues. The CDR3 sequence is CASRDSPNQPQHF. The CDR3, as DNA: TGTGCCAGCAGGGACTCCCCCAATCAGCCCCAGCATTTT.

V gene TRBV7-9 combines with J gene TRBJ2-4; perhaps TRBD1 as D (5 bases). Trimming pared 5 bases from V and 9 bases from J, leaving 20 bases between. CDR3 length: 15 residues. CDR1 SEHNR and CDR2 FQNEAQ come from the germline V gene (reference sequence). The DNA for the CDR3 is TGTGCCAGCAGCCCTACCAAAGGGGATGGAAGCATTCAGTACTTC. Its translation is CASSPTKGDGSIQYF.

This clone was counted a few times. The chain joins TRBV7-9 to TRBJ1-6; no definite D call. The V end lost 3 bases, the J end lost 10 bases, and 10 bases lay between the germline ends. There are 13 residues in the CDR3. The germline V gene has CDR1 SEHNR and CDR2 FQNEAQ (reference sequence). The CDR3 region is CASSLLTGSPLHF. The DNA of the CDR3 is TGTGCCAGCAGCTTGCTGACTGGGTCACCCCTCCACTTT. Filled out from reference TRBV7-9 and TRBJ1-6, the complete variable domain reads DTGVSQNPRHKITKRGQNVTFRCDPISEHNRLYWYRQTLGQGPEFLTYFQNEAQLEKSRLLSDRFSAERPKGSFSTLEIQRTEQGDSAMYLCASSLLTGSPLHFGNGTRLTVT.

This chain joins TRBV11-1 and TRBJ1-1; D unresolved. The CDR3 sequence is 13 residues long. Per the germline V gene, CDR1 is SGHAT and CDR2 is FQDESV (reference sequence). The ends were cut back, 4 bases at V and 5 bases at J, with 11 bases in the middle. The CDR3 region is CASSSRRGTEAFF. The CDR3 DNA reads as TGTGCCAGCAGCTCCCGTCGAGGGACTGAAGCTTTCTTT.

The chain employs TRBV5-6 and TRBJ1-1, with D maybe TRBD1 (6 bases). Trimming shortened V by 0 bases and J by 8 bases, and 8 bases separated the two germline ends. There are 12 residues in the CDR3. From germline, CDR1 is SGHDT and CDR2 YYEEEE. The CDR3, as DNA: TGTGCCAGCAGCTTGGTCACAGGGGAAGCTTTCTTT. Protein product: CASSLVTGEAFF.

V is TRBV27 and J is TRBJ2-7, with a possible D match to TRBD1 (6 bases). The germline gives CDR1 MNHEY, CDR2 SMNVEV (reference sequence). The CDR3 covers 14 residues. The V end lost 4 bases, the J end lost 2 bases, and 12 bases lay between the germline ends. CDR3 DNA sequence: TGTGCCAGCAGTTCCCTTCGACAGGCCTACGAGCAGTACTTC. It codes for CASSSLRQAYEQYF.

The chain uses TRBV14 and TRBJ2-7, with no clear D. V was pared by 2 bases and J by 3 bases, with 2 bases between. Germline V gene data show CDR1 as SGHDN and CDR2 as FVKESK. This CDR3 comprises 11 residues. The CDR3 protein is CASSQYYEQYF. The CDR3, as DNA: TGTGCCAGCAGCCAATACTACGAGCAGTACTTC. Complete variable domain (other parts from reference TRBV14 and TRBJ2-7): EAGVTQFPSHSVIEKGQTVTLRCDPISGHDNLYWYRRVMGKEIKFLLHFVKESKQDESGMPNNRFLAERTGGTYSTLKVQPAELEDSGVYFCASSQYYEQYFGPGTRLTVT.

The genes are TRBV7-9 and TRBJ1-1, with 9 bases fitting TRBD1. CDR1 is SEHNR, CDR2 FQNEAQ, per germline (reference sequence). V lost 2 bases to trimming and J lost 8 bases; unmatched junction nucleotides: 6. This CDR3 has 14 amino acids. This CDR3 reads CASSLSTGGQEAFF. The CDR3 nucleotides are TGTGCCAGCAGCTTATCCACAGGGGGCCAGGAAGCTTTCTTT. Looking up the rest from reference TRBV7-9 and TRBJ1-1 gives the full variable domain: DTGVSQNPRHKITKRGQNVTFRCDPISEHNRLYWYRQTLGQGPEFLTYFQNEAQLEKSRLLSDRFSAERPKGSFSTLEIQRTEQGDSAMYLCASSLSTGGQEAFFGQGTRLTVV.

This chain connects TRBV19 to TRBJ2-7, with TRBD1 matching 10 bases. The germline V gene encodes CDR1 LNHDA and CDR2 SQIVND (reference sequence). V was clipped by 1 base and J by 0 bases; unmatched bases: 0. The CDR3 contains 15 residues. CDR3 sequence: CASSIGDRGSYEQYF. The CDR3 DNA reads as TGTGCCAGTAGTATAGGGGACAGGGGCTCCTACGAGCAGTACTTC.

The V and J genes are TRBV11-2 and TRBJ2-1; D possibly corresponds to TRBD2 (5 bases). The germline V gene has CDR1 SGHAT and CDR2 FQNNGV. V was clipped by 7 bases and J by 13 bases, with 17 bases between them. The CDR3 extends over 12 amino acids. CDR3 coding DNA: TGTGCCAGCACCGGCCCTGGACTCACCCAGTTCTTC. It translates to CASTGPGLTQFF.

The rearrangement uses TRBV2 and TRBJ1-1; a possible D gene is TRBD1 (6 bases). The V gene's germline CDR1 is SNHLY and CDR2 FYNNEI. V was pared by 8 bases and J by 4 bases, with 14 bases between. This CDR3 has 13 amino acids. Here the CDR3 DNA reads TGTGCCAGCGGGGCAGGGGTGGGCACTGAAGCTTTCTTT. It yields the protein CASGAGVGTEAFF.

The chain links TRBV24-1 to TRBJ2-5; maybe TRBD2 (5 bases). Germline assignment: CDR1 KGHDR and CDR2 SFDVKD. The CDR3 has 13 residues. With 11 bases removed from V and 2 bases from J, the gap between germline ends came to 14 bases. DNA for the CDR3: TGTGCCAAGAAGGGAGATAGACAAGAGACCCAGTACTTC. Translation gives CAKKGDRQETQYF.

As DNA, the CDR3 is TGTGCCAGCAGCTTAGAGCCAGGGGTGGGGGAGACCCAGTACTTC. Encoded protein: CASSLEPGVGETQYF. This chain joins TRBV13 and TRBJ2-5; D is perhaps TRBD1 (6 bases). CDR3 size: 15 residues. The germline CDR1 and CDR2 sequences are PRHDT and FYEKMQ (reference sequence). V lost 1 base, J lost 5 bases, and 14 bases lay in between.

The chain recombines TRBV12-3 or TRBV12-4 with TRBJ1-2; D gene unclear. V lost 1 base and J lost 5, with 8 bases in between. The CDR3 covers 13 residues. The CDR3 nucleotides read TGTGCCAGCAGTTTAGAAGCGGCTTATGGCTACACCTTC. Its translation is CASSLEAAYGYTF.

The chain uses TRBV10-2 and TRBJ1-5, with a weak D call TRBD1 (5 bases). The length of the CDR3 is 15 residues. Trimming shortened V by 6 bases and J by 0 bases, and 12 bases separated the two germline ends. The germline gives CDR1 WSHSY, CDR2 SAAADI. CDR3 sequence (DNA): TGCGCCAGCAGGATCGACAGATATAGCAATCAGCCCCAGCATTTT. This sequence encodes CASRIDRYSNQPQHF.

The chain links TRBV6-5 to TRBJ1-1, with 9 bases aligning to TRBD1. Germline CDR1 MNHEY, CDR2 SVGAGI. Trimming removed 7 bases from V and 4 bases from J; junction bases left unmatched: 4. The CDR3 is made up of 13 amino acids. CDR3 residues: CASNTGGRTEAFF. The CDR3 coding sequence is TGTGCCAGCAATACAGGGGGCCGCACTGAAGCTTTCTTT.

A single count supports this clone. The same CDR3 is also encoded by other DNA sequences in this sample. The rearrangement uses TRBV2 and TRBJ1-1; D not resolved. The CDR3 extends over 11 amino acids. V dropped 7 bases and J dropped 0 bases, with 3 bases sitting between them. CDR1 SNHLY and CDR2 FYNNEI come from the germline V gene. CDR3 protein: CASTMNTEAFF. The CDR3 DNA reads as TGTGCCAGCACTATGAACACTGAAGCTTTCTTT.

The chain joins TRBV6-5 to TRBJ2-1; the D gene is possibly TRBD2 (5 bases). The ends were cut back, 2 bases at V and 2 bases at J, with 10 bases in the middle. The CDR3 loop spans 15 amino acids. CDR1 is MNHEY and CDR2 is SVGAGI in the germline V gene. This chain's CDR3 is CASSYEGRTYNEQFF. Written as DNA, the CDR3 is TGTGCCAGCAGTTACGAGGGCAGAACCTACAATGAGCAGTTCTTC.

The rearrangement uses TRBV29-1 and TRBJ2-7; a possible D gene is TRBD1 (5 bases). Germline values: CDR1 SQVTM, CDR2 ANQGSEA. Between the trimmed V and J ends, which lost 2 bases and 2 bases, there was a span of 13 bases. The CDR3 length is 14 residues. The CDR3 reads CSVERQGRTYEQYF. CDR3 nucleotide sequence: TGCAGCGTTGAAAGGCAGGGTCGTACCTACGAGCAGTACTTC.

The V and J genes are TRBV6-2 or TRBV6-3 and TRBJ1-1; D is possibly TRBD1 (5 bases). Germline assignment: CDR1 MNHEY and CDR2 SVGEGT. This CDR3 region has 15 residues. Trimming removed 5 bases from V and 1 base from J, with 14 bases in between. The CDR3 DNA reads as TGTGCCAGCAGTAAAACAGGCTACGCGAACACTGAAGCTTTCTTT. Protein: CASSKTGYANTEAFF.

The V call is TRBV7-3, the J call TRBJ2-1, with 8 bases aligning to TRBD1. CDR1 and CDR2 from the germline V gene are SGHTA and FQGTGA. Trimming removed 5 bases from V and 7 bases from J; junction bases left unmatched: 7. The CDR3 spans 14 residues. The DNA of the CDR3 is TGTGCCAGCAGCAGAACCCGGGACAGGAATGAGCAGTTCTTC. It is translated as CASSRTRDRNEQFF.

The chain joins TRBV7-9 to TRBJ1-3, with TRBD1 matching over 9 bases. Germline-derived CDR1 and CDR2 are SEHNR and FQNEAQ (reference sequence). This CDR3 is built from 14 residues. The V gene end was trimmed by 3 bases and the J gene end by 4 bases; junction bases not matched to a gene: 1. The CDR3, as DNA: TGTGCCAGCAGCTTTGGACAGGGGGGAAACACCATATATTTT. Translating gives CASSFGQGGNTIYF. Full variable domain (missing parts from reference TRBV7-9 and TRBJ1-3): DTGVSQNPRHKITKRGQNVTFRCDPISEHNRLYWYRQTLGQGPEFLTYFQNEAQLEKSRLLSDRFSAERPKGSFSTLEIQRTEQGDSAMYLCASSFGQGGNTIYFGEGSWLTVV.

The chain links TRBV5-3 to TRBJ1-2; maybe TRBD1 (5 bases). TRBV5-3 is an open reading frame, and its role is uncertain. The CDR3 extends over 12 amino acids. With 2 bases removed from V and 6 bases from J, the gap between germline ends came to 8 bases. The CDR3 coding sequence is TGTGCCAGAAGCTTAAAGACAGATGGCTACACCTTC. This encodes CARSLKTDGYTF.

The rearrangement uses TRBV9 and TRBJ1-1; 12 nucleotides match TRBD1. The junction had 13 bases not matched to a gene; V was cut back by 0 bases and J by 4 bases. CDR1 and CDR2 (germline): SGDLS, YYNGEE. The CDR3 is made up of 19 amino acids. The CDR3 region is CASSVGGRGTGGEVTEAFF. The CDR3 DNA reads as TGTGCCAGCAGCGTAGGAGGTCGCGGGACAGGGGGCGAGGTCACTGAAGCTTTCTTT.